A selection of T cell receptor beta chains follows, all from one sample in a study of T-cell memory formation after mild COVID-19. TCRdb reanalysed the 5' RACE reads using MiXCR and keeps one entry per CDR3 protein. This table has about 340,000 distinct CDR3 sequences, under 25% appearing once. Sequencing used PBMCs or a T cell subset sorted from them (not recorded which). These receptor sequences come from an adult woman who had mild COVID-19 (a few samples of this study predate the infection). Cell type and time point are not known. The CDR3 runs from the conserved cysteine through the conserved F or W. A D gene is named only where the DNA matches it firmly.

v_call	d_call	j_call	cdr3_aa
TRBV4-1	TRBD2	TRBJ2-4	CASSQGGGLAKNIQYF
TRBV25-1	-	TRBJ1-4	CASSEREREGNEKLFF
TRBV30	-	TRBJ1-2	CARRAPLNYGYTF
TRBV18	TRBD1	TRBJ1-2	CASSPGQGASWYGYTF
TRBV2	TRBD1	TRBJ2-7	CASSERLQGAYEQYF
TRBV19	-	TRBJ2-2	CAGQTSNTGELFF
TRBV12-3/TRBV12-4	-	TRBJ1-1	CASSFSGSNTEAFF
TRBV18	TRBD1	TRBJ2-5	CASSPRQGSEETQYF
TRBV14	-	TRBJ1-2	CASSQDRYYGYTF
TRBV20-1	TRBD2	TRBJ2-3	CSARSFGSGGTDTQYF
TRBV4-3	-	TRBJ2-3	CASSQELQATYTQYF
TRBV9	TRBD1	TRBJ1-6	CASSPRTGTGDYSPLHF
TRBV4-3	TRBD2	TRBJ2-2	CASSQARIAGSNTGELFF
TRBV12-3/TRBV12-4	-	TRBJ2-7	CASSFESEQYF
TRBV12-3/TRBV12-4	-	TRBJ2-4	CASSLRVSIQYF
TRBV20-1	-	TRBJ1-1	CSAPPSGGGNTEAFF
TRBV21-1	-	TRBJ1-1	CASRDKAGCVNTEAFF
TRBV5-5	-	TRBJ1-2	CASSLRGRMDGYTF
TRBV29-1	-	TRBJ2-7	CSVVGGGYEQYF
TRBV7-2	TRBD2	TRBJ2-3	CASRLTGTRGTDTQYF
TRBV2	-	TRBJ2-7	CASRPDAGEQYF
TRBV5-1	-	TRBJ2-1	CASKLAGPQGYNEQFF
TRBV20-1	-	TRBJ2-3	CSARSLTDTQYF
TRBV12-3/TRBV12-4	-	TRBJ2-1	CASSLKDKAFYEQFF
TRBV20-1	-	TRBJ2-1	CSVGWNEQFF
TRBV2	TRBD1	TRBJ1-2	CASRGFGGQVVGYTF
TRBV20-1	-	TRBJ1-2	CSAQSANYGYTF
TRBV27	-	TRBJ2-5	CASSLSTPYQETQYF
TRBV29-1	-	TRBJ2-1	CSVLVGGGNEQFF
TRBV25-1	-	TRBJ1-1	CASSLPGTGTGTEAFF
TRBV7-9	TRBD1	TRBJ1-1	CASSTAQGIAEAFF
TRBV7-8	TRBD1	TRBJ1-5	CASSSGTGVRGGQPQHF
TRBV12-5	TRBD2	TRBJ2-7	CASGFGPSGYSYEQYF
TRBV5-1	TRBD1	TRBJ2-5	CASSLTGGRETQYF
TRBV9	-	TRBJ2-5	CASSSRPLPGETQYF
TRBV5-1	-	TRBJ1-4	CASSLGNSITTNEKLFF
TRBV12-3/TRBV12-4	-	TRBJ1-1	CASSPTPAVNTEAFF
TRBV6-2/TRBV6-3	-	TRBJ1-2	CASRGSYGYTF
TRBV12-3/TRBV12-4	-	TRBJ1-5	CASSLIRNQPQHF
TRBV5-5	-	TRBJ2-7	CASSLSREQYF
TRBV29-1	TRBD2	TRBJ2-1	CSVVGRVASSYNEQFF
TRBV5-1	TRBD1	TRBJ1-1	CASSFMGSGGSEAFF
TRBV18	-	TRBJ2-1	CASSPLESTGQFF
TRBV30	TRBD2	TRBJ2-4	CAWSGLAGSLAKNIQYF
TRBV7-2	TRBD2	TRBJ2-5	CASSLATGTSGAQETQYF
TRBV4-2	TRBD1	TRBJ1-2	CASSQDPSGTGGVGYTF
TRBV18	TRBD1	TRBJ1-1	CASSPPGTGRNTEAFF
TRBV5-1	-	TRBJ1-1	CASSLAEADYTEAFF
TRBV7-2	-	TRBJ2-5	CASSLAREQETQYF
TRBV4-2	-	TRBJ1-1	CASSQGREAFF
TRBV18	TRBD1	TRBJ2-7	CASSLGPTGGLDEQYF
TRBV15	-	TRBJ1-1	CATSGRLNTEAFF
TRBV12-3/TRBV12-4	-	TRBJ1-2	CASTPEGSQARGYTF
TRBV12-3/TRBV12-4	-	TRBJ1-5	CASSLAKGGGPQHF
TRBV7-9	TRBD2	TRBJ2-2	CASRAGTSHTGELFF
TRBV19	TRBD1	TRBJ1-5	CASKAGQGNQPQHF
TRBV29-1	TRBD1	TRBJ1-2	CSALLGTGAYYGYTF
TRBV10-2	TRBD2	TRBJ2-1	CASSDRTSGRSEQFF
TRBV5-1	-	TRBJ2-1	CASSSQNYNEQFF